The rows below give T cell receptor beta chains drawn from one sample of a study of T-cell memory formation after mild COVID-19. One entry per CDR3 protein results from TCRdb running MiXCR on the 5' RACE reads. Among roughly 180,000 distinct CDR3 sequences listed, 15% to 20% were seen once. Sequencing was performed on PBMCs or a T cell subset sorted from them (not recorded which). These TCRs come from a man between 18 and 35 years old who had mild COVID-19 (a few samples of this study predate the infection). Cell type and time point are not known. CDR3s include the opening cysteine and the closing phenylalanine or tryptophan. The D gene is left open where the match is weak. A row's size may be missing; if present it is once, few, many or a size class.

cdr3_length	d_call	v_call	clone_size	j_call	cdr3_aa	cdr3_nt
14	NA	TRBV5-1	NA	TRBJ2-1	CASSSARDYNEQFF	TGCGCCAGCAGCTCGGCAAGGGACTACAATGAGCAGTTCTTC
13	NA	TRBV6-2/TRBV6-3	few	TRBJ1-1	CASSPVAVTEAFF	TGTGCCAGCAGCCCAGTGGCGGTAACTGAAGCTTTCTTT
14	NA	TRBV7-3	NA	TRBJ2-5	CASSLEPYQETQYF	TGTGCCAGCAGCTTGGAGCCGTATCAAGAGACCCAGTACTTC
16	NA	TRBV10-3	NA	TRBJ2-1	CAISEGGANSYNEQFF	TGTGCCATCAGTGAGGGTGGGGCTAACTCCTACAATGAGCAGTTCTTC
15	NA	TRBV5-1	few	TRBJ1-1	CASSGNSGFGSEAFF	TGCGCCAGCAGCGGTAATTCAGGGTTTGGCAGTGAAGCTTTCTTT
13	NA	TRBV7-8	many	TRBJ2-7	CASSWDLTSEQYF	TGTGCCAGCAGCTGGGACCTTACTTCCGAGCAGTACTTC
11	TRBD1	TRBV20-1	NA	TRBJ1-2	CSAYRTGMSTF	TGCAGTGCTTACCGGACAGGGATGTCGACCTTC
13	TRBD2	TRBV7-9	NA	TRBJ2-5	CAGSGDWSGTQYF	TGTGCCGGCAGCGGGGACTGGAGCGGGACCCAGTACTTC
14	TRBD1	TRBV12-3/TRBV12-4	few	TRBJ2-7	CASRKGGPHYEQYF	TGTGCCAGCAGAAAAGGGGGCCCCCACTACGAGCAGTACTTC
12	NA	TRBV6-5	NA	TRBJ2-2	CASSYDTGELFF	TGTGCCAGCAGTTACGACACCGGGGAGCTGTTTTTT
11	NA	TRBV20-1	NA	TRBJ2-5	CSAGTGETQYF	TGCAGTGCTGGGACCGGGGAGACCCAGTACTTC
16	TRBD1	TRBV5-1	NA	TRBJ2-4	CAIPHLTGAAKNIQYF	TGCGCCATCCCACACCTCACAGGGGCTGCCAAAAACATTCAGTACTTC
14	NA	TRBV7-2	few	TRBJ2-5	CASSPRLPQETQYF	TGTGCCAGCAGCCCCAGACTACCACAAGAGACCCAGTACTTC
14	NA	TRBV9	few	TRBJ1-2	CASSVDSSNYGYTF	TGTGCCAGCAGCGTAGACAGTTCTAACTATGGCTACACCTTC
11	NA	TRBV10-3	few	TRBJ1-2	CAISKDAGYTF	TGTGCCATATCCAAGGACGCAGGCTACACCTTC
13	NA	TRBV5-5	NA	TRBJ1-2	CASSLVTGDGYTF	TGTGCCAGCAGCTTGGTGACGGGGGATGGCTACACCTTC
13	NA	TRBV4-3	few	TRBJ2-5	CASSQDSRETQYF	TGCGCCAGCAGCCAAGATAGCCGGGAGACCCAGTACTTC
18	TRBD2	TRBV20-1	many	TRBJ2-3	CSASPMKRSGGAPDTQYF	TGCAGTGCTAGCCCCATGAAGCGTAGCGGGGGGGCTCCAGATACGCAGTATTTT
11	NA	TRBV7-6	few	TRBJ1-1	CASSTNTEAFF	TGTGCCAGCAGCACTAACACTGAAGCTTTCTTT
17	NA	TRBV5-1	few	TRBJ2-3	CASSLGATGDVTDTQYF	TGCGCCAGCAGCTTGGGGGCCACCGGGGACGTGACAGATACGCAGTATTTT
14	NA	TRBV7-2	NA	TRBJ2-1	CASTWSFGRNEQFF	TGTGCCAGCACCTGGTCCTTTGGACGCAATGAGCAGTTCTTC
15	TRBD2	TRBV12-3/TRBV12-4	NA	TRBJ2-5	CASSELAGISETQYF	TGTGCCAGCAGCGAACTAGCGGGGATTTCAGAGACCCAGTACTTC
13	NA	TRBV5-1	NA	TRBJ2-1	CASSLGDYNEQFF	TGCGCCAGCAGCTTGGGGGACTACAATGAGCAGTTCTTC
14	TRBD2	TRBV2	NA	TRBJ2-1	CARGLAGGYNEQFF	TGTGCCAGGGGACTAGCGGGGGGGTACAATGAGCAGTTCTTC
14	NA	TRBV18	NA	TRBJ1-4	CASSAYTTNEKLFF	TGTGCCAGCTCGGCCTATACAACTAATGAAAAACTGTTTTTT
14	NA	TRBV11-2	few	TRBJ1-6	CASSQGRRDSPLHF	TGTGCCAGCAGCCAGGGGCGCCGAGATTCACCCCTCCACTTT
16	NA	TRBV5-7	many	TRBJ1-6	CASSLLEGYYNSPLHF	TGTGCCAGCAGCCTCCTGGAGGGGTACTATAATTCACCCCTCCACTTT
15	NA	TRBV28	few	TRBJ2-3	CASSLSSMLTDTQYF	TGTGCCAGCAGTTTATCTAGCATGCTCACAGATACGCAGTATTTT
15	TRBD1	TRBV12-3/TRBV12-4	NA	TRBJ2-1	CASSQAQGRGNEQFF	TGTGCCAGCAGCCAGGCACAGGGGCGTGGTAATGAGCAGTTCTTC
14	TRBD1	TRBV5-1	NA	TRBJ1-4	CASSRQGREEKLFF	TGCGCCAGCAGCCGACAGGGGAGAGAAGAAAAACTGTTTTTT
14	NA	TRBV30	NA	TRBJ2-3	CAWSRGTAGDTQYF	TGTGCCTGGAGCCGCGGGACAGCAGGGGATACGCAGTATTTT
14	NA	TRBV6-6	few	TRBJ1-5	CASSYPPGVQPQHF	TGTGCCAGCAGTTACCCCCCAGGGGTGCAGCCCCAGCATTTT
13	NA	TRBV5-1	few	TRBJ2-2	CASSLGHTGELFF	TGCGCCAGCAGCTTGGGACACACCGGGGAGCTGTTTTTT
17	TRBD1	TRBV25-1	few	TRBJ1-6	CATGNRDSLYYNSPLHF	TGTGCCACCGGGAACCGGGACAGCCTTTACTATAATTCACCCCTCCACTTT
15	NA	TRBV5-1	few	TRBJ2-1	CASSPGTDTNNEQFF	TGCGCCAGCAGCCCCGGGACGGACACTAACAATGAGCAGTTCTTC
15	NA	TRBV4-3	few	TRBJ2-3	CASSPHLARTDTQYF	TGCGCCAGCAGCCCCCATCTGGCCCGCACAGATACGCAGTATTTT
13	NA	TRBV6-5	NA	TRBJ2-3	CASRFQGADTQYF	TGTGCCAGCAGGTTTCAGGGCGCAGATACGCAGTATTTT
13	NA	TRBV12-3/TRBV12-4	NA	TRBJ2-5	CASSPTSEGTQYF	TGTGCCAGCAGTCCAACTTCTGAGGGGACCCAGTACTTC
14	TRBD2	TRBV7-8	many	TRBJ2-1	CATLAGVLYNEQFF	TGTGCCACCTTAGCGGGGGTCCTATACAATGAGCAGTTCTTC
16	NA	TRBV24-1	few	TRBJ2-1	CATSDSGRGAYNEQFF	TGTGCCACCAGTGATTCCGGCAGGGGGGCCTACAATGAGCAGTTCTTC
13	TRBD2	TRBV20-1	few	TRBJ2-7	CSARDGRGGEQYF	TGCAGTGCTAGAGATGGGAGGGGCGGAGAGCAGTACTTC